Listed here are 4 T cell receptor beta chains from one sample, sequenced in a study of blood T cell repertoires in COVID-19. The repertoire was sequenced with immunoSEQ multiplex PCR; TCRdb's copy has only in-frame clones and lacks some. The sample yields some 41,000 clones, roughly nine tenths seen once. Sequencing was performed on peripheral blood. The receptors here all came from a human donor in a cohort sampled during active COVID-19.

The V gene is TRBV5-1, the J gene TRBJ2-1; 10 nucleotides align to TRBD2. CDR1 and CDR2 from the germline V gene are SGHRS and YFSETQ. After removal of 3 bases from V and 8 bases from J, the junction contained 14 bases not matched to a gene. The CDR3 runs to 17 residues. CDR3 sequence: CASSSGLAGAVVYEQFF. The CDR3 DNA is TGCGCCAGCAGCTCAGGCCTAGCGGGAGCCGTGGTCTATGAGCAGTTCTTC.

V usage is TRBV4-3 and J usage is TRBJ2-7; D perhaps matches TRBD2 (6 bases). This CDR3 has 14 residues. CDR1 LGHNA and CDR2 YSLEER come from the germline V gene. Trimming removed 0 bases from V and 4 bases from J, with 10 bases in between. CDR3: CASSQDVGGYEQYF. CDR3 nucleotides: TGCGCCAGCAGCCAAGATGTGGGGGGTTACGAGCAGTACTTC.

This rearrangement joins TRBV10-3 to TRBJ2-2; 9 nucleotides match TRBD2. CDR1 and CDR2 (germline): ENHRY, SYGVKD. Trimming cost V 4 bases and J 1 base; bases outside gene matches: 4. The CDR3 has 16 amino acids. This CDR3 is CAISGGAGGNTGELFF. DNA of the CDR3: TGTGCCATCAGTGGGGGAGCGGGGGGGAACACCGGGGAGCTGTTTTTT.

The chain carries TRBV18 and TRBJ1-1; D gene unclear. This CDR3 is built from 12 residues. Trimming cost V 4 bases and J 6 bases, with 9 bases left between them. Germline V lookup: CDR1 KGHSH, CDR2 LQKENI. The CDR3 sequence is CASSRVEAEAFF. Written as DNA, the CDR3 is TGTGCCAGCTCACGGGTGGAGGCTGAAGCTTTCTTT.